These 26 T cell receptor beta chains originate from one sample sequenced in a study of vaccination and CD4 T cells after COVID-19. Treatment described: roughly 10-day PBMC culture with coronavirus spike peptide pools or control peptides (ViraFEST assay). Researchers used the Oncomine TCR Beta short-read assay to sequence DNA from cultured CD4+ T cells. MiXCR was run by TCRdb on the PCR reads, yielding one entry per CDR3 protein. The data hold thousands of distinct CDR3 sequences, with around 50% observed a single time. For these TCRs, the target antigens are not known. The specimen sequenced was CD4+ T cells from blood, cultured in vitro. These receptors all come from a human donor who had recovered from COVID-19.

This clonotype has a handful of counts. The J gene is TRBJ2-5, the V gene TRBV7-2; 12 bases line up with TRBD2. Unmatched junction bases numbered 11, after V lost 5 bases and J lost 4 bases. The CDR3 runs 17 residues. CDR1 and CDR2 from the germline V gene are SGHTA and FQGNSA. CDR3 amino acids: CASSAMIGGLAGETQYF. CDR3 nucleotide sequence: TGTGCCAGCAGCGCCATGATAGGGGGACTAGCGGGAGAGACCCAGTACTTC.

The CDR3: CASKSSGRNKGGQFF. For the CDR3, the DNA is TGTGCCAGCAAATCTAGCGGGAGAAATAAGGGTGGGCAGTTCTTC. The chain couples TRBV6-1 to TRBJ2-1; TRBD2 aligns across 10 bases. Germline-derived CDR1 and CDR2 are MNHNS and SASEGT. Germline trimming cut 7 bases from V and 12 bases from J; bases unmatched to any gene: 15. The CDR3 runs to 15 residues.

V and J are TRBV5-1 and TRBJ2-5; 7 bases align to TRBD1. Trimming cost V 0 bases and J 2 bases; bases outside gene matches: 13. Per the germline V gene, CDR1 is SGHRS and CDR2 is YFSETQ. The CDR3 length is 18 residues. The CDR3 spells CASSLGPSGGQRQETQYF. The DNA of the CDR3 is TGCGCCAGCAGCTTGGGTCCTAGTGGGGGACAGCGGCAAGAGACCCAGTACTTC.

On this clonotype: At one end the junction does not follow the germline gene, possibly because of a read error. V gene TRBV27 combines with J gene TRBJ1-2; no definite D call. The germline V gene encodes CDR1 MNHEY and CDR2 SMNVEV (reference sequence). This CDR3 contains 14 residues. The CDR3 nucleotides are TGTGCCAGCAGTCTACAAGGACCGTTTTTAGGCTATACCTTC. It encodes CASSLQGPFLGYTF.

This clonotype has only a few counts. This chain links TRBV18 with TRBJ2-7; TRBD1 matches at 7 bases. V lost 3 bases to trimming and J lost 6 bases; unmatched junction nucleotides: 8. Germline lookup yields CDR1 KGHSH and CDR2 LQKENI. The CDR3 totals 14 residues. CDR3 nucleotide sequence: TGTGCCAGCTCACCGATAACAGGGGTAAGCGAGCAGTACTTC. Translated, it gives CASSPITGVSEQYF.

A single count supports this clonotype. The chain recombines TRBV5-1 with TRBJ1-6; TRBD1 is a possible D gene (6 bases). In germline, CDR1 is SGHRS, CDR2 YFSETQ. Deletions cut 2 bases from V and 0 bases from J, with 9 bases between. CDR3 length equals 16 residues. CDR3 DNA: TGCGCCAGCAGCTTTCAGGGGAGCTCCTATAATTCACCCCTCCACTTT. Translation: CASSFQGSSYNSPLHF. The complete variable domain, with remaining parts taken from reference TRBV5-1 and TRBJ1-6, reads KAGVTQTPRYLIKTRGQQVTLSCSPISGHRSVSWYQQTPGQGLQFLFEYFSETQRNKGNFPGRFSGRQFSNSRSEMNVSTLELGDSALYLCASSFQGSSYNSPLHFGNGTRLTVT.

The chain is built from TRBV27 and TRBJ1-4; TRBD1 is a possible D gene (6 bases). Germline CDR1 MNHEY, CDR2 SMNVEV (reference sequence). The CDR3 runs 15 residues. V lost 6 bases and J 8 bases, leaving 19 bases between the germline ends. CDR3 nucleotides: TGTGCCAGCAGCCCAAGACAGGCTTGGGAGGAAAAACTGTTTTTT. As protein: CASSPRQAWEEKLFF.

There are a few counts of this clonotype. The chain is built from TRBV12-3 or TRBV12-4 and TRBJ1-2; D perhaps matches TRBD1 (5 bases). Trimming took off 10 bases at V and 5 bases at J, with 11 bases between the two ends. The CDR3 contains 11 residues. The CDR3 coding sequence is TGTGCCACCGTAGGGGTATATGGCTACACCTTC. Translated, it gives CATVGVYGYTF.

The chain recombines TRBV4-3 with TRBJ2-3; 8 bases agree with TRBD2. There are 14 residues in the CDR3. Looked up from germline, CDR1 is LGHNA and CDR2 is YSLEER. V lost 2 bases, J lost 9 bases, and 7 bases stayed unmatched. The CDR3 coding sequence is TGCGCCAGCAGCCAAATAGCGGGAAGGGGGACGCAGTATTTT. Translated: CASSQIAGRGTQYF.

V usage is TRBV6-2 or TRBV6-3 and J usage is TRBJ2-7; possible D gene TRBD2, 7 bases. Trimming removed 4 bases at V and 0 bases at J, with 22 bases between. CDR1 MNHEY and CDR2 SVGEGT come from the germline V gene. There are 18 residues in the CDR3. In DNA form, the CDR3 reads TGTGCCAGCAGTTCCTACCAGGGGAGGGGCCGAAGCTCCTACGAGCAGTACTTC. It specifies CASSSYQGRGRSSYEQYF.

This chain joins TRBV5-4 and TRBJ2-4; the D gene is possibly TRBD1 (5 bases). Deletions cut 2 bases from V and 1 base from J, with 13 bases between. This CDR3 contains 16 residues. Germline V gives CDR1 SGHNT, CDR2 YYREEE (reference sequence). This CDR3 is CASSFAGSGAKNIQYF. The CDR3 coding sequence is TGTGCCAGCAGCTTTGCAGGGTCAGGGGCCAAAAACATTCAGTACTTC.

The V and J genes are TRBV5-5 and TRBJ2-3; the D gene could be TRBD1 or TRBD2 (6 bases each). Germline V gene lookup returns CDR1 SGHKS and CDR2 YYEKEE (reference sequence). Trimming left V 2 bases short and J 3 bases short, with 16 bases between. This CDR3 comprises 16 residues. The CDR3 bases are TGTGCCAGCAGCTTTCCCCGGGGGCCGGTAACAGATACGCAGTATTTT. This codes for CASSFPRGPVTDTQYF.

The chain is built from TRBV5-1 and TRBJ1-2; a possible D gene is TRBD1 (5 bases). This CDR3 has 13 amino acids. The germline CDR1 and CDR2 sequences are SGHRS and YFSETQ. Between the trimmed V and J ends, which lost 0 bases and 7 bases, there was a span of 10 bases. CDR3: CASSLGGAGGYTF. In nucleotides, the CDR3 is TGCGCCAGCAGCTTGGGCGGGGCTGGTGGCTACACCTTC. Full variable domain (rest looked up from reference TRBV5-1 and TRBJ1-2): KAGVTQTPRYLIKTRGQQVTLSCSPISGHRSVSWYQQTPGQGLQFLFEYFSETQRNKGNFPGRFSGRQFSNSRSEMNVSTLELGDSALYLCASSLGGAGGYTFGSGTRLTVV.

By frequency in the sample, this clonotype is medium-sized (0.01 to 0.1%). This sequence joins TRBV19 and TRBJ1-5; TRBD1 matches at 8 bases. J lost 2 bases, V lost 9 bases, and 3 bases had no gene match. Germline V gives CDR1 LNHDA, CDR2 SQIVND (reference sequence). The CDR3 runs 13 residues. CDR3 residues: CASADRGNQPQHF. The CDR3 nucleotides are TGTGCCAGCGCGGACAGGGGCAATCAGCCCCAGCATTTT. Complete variable domain (other parts from reference TRBV19 and TRBJ1-5): DGGITQSPKYLFRKEGQNVTLSCEQNLNHDAMYWYRQDPGQGLRLIYYSQIVNDFQKGDIAEGYSVSREKKESFPLTVTSAQKNPTAFYLCASADRGNQPQHFGDGTRLSIL.

The chain has TRBV20-1 and TRBJ2-3; 9 bases map to TRBD1. This CDR3 comprises 15 residues. The J segment lost 1 base and the V segment lost 5 bases, leaving 7 bases of the junction unmatched. CDR1 and CDR2 (germline): DFQATT, SNEGSKA (reference sequence). The chain's CDR3 is CSAGARTGGTDTQYF. DNA of the CDR3: TGCAGTGCTGGGGCGAGGACAGGGGGCACAGATACGCAGTATTTT.

This chain joins TRBV28 and TRBJ1-2, with D uncertain. The CDR3 runs to 12 residues. CDR1 and CDR2 from the germline V gene are MDHEN and SYDVKM. V was pared by 3 bases and J by 4 bases, with 6 bases between. This CDR3 reads CASSLAAYGYTF. CDR3 DNA: TGTGCCAGCAGTTTGGCAGCCTATGGCTACACCTTC.

Notes on this clonotype: One junction end disagrees with the germline gene, perhaps due to a read error. This rearrangement joins TRBV6-1 to TRBJ1-1; 7 bases match TRBD1. This CDR3 has 15 residues. Germline-derived CDR1 and CDR2 are MNHNS and SASEGT. The CDR3 sequence: CVSSPRPKGAVEAFF. For the CDR3, the DNA is TGTGTCAGCAGCCCCAGGCCTAAGGGGGCCGTTGAAGCTTTCTTT.

The chain is built from TRBV7-2 and TRBJ2-1; D ambiguous. Germline V gives CDR1 SGHTA, CDR2 FQGNSA. V lost 5 bases and J lost 2, with 16 bases in between. CDR3 size: 16 residues. The CDR3: CASSPGGVATYNEQFF. The DNA for the CDR3 is TGTGCCAGCAGCCCGGGTGGAGTTGCAACCTACAATGAGCAGTTCTTC. Full variable domain (rest looked up from reference TRBV7-2 and TRBJ2-1): GAGVSQSPSNKVTEKGKDVELRCDPISGHTALYWYRQSLGQGLEFLIYFQGNSAPDKSGLPSDRFSAERTGGSVSTLTIQRTQQEDSAVYLCASSPGGVATYNEQFFGPGTRLTVL.

The chain uses TRBV20-1 and TRBJ2-3; D gene ambiguous. Germline V lookup: CDR1 DFQATT, CDR2 SNEGSKA (reference sequence). The V end lost 0 bases, the J end lost 5 bases, and 9 bases lay between the germline ends. CDR3 length: 13 amino acids. CDR3 amino acids: CSARDLLGDTQYF. The CDR3, as DNA: TGCAGTGCTAGAGATCTCCTTGGAGATACGCAGTATTTT.

This chain links TRBV20-1 with TRBJ2-3, with 7 bases matching TRBD1. The CDR3 runs to 16 residues. Germline V gene lookup returns CDR1 DFQATT and CDR2 SNEGSKA (reference sequence). Germline trimming cut 1 base from V and 0 bases from J; bases unmatched to any gene: 7. CDR3 region: CSARVIGQVSTDTQYF. As DNA, the CDR3 is TGCAGTGCTAGAGTCATAGGACAGGTTAGCACAGATACGCAGTATTTT.

This clonotype was observed a few times. This chain joins TRBV6-1 and TRBJ1-1; D gene uncertain. The V and J ends lost 8 bases and 1 base respectively, with 11 bases between them. This CDR3 region has 13 residues. Germline CDR1 and CDR2: MNHNS and SASEGT. CDR3 sequence (DNA): TGTGCCAGCCAGACCCATGGGAACACTGAAGCTTTCTTT. It codes for CASQTHGNTEAFF.

This clonotype appeared a few times. V usage is TRBV15 and J usage is TRBJ1-5, with no clear D. Trimming shortened V by 3 bases and J by 7 bases, and 22 bases separated the two germline ends. The V gene's germline CDR1 is LNHNV and CDR2 YYDKDF (reference sequence). This CDR3 is built from 17 residues. The CDR3 loop is CATSSMSGNYYRQPQHF. In DNA, the CDR3 is TGTGCCACCAGCAGCATGTCAGGAAATTATTACCGACAGCCCCAGCATTTT.

This clonotype has only a few counts. The chain combines TRBV7-9 with TRBJ1-5; unclear D gene. V was cut by 5 bases and J by 2 bases, with 13 bases left in between. Germline V lookup: CDR1 SEHNR, CDR2 FQNEAQ (reference sequence). The CDR3 is 15 amino acids. CDR3 sequence: CASSPSAAGNQPQHF. The CDR3 DNA is TGTGCCAGCAGCCCATCCGCGGCTGGCAATCAGCCCCAGCATTTT.

This clonotype has just a few counts. CDR3 DNA sequence: TGTGCCAGCTCTTACGGGGGGTCGATGAACACTGAAGCTTTCTTT. Translating it yields CASSYGGSMNTEAFF. V is TRBV18 and J is TRBJ1-1, with D perhaps TRBD1 (5 bases). This CDR3 contains 15 residues. The V gene's germline CDR1 is KGHSH and CDR2 LQKENI. V was shortened by 6 bases and J by 0 bases, with 14 bases between the two germline ends.

The rearrangement links TRBV6-1 to TRBJ2-1; D not resolved. This CDR3 is built from 17 residues. Germline CDR1 reads MNHNS; CDR2 reads SASEGT. Trimming pared 4 bases from V and 0 bases from J, leaving 16 bases between. CDR3 coding DNA: TGTGCCAGCAGTGGAAGGGATTCGGAACACTCCTACAATGAGCAGTTCTTC. This translates into CASSGRDSEHSYNEQFF.

The chain uses TRBV19 and TRBJ1-2; a weak D match, TRBD1 (6 bases). V gave up 4 bases and J gave up 0 bases, with 12 bases separating them. Germline loops: CDR1 LNHDA, CDR2 SQIVND (reference sequence). The CDR3 covers 15 residues. CDR3 nucleotides: TGTGCCAGTAGTACTCCCGACAGGCCTAACTATGGCTACACCTTC. Amino acids: CASSTPDRPNYGYTF. Supplemented by reference TRBV19 and TRBJ1-2, the full variable domain reads DGGITQSPKYLFRKEGQNVTLSCEQNLNHDAMYWYRQDPGQGLRLIYYSQIVNDFQKGDIAEGYSVSREKKESFPLTVTSAQKNPTAFYLCASSTPDRPNYGYTFGSGTRLTVV.